This record concerns one T cell receptor beta chain sequence. These data come from a study of blood T cell repertoires in COVID-19. Study information: Sites across the United States, Italy and Spain contributed samples from acute and convalescent COVID-19.

Data came from immunoSEQ multiplex PCR; TCRdb stores just in-frame clones and leaves some out. Among roughly 170,000 clones listed, about 79% were seen once. The V end lost 0 bases, the J end lost 13 bases, and 13 bases lay between the germline ends. Per the germline V gene, CDR1 is LNHDA and CDR2 is SQIVND (reference sequence). The CDR3 runs 13 residues. Sequenced: peripheral blood. The chain uses TRBV19 and TRBJ2-1, with D perhaps matching TRBD2 (5 bases). This receptor was identified in a woman in her 70s with acute or convalescent COVID-19. CDR3 region: CASSIDHRDPQFF. Written as DNA, the CDR3 is TGTGCCAGTAGTATAGATCACCGGGATCCCCAGTTCTTC.